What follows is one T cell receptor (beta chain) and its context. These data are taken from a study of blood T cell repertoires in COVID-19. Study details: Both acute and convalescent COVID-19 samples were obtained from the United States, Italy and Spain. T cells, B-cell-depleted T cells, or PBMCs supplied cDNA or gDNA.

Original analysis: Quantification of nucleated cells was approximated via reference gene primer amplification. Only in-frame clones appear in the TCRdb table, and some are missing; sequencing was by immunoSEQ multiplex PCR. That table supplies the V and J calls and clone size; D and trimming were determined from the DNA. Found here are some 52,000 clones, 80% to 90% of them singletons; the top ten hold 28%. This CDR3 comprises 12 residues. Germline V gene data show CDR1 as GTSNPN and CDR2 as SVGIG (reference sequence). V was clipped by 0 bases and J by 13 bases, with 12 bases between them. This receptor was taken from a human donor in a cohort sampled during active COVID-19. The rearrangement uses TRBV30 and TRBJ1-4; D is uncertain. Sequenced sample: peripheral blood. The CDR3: CAWSVLRHRLFF. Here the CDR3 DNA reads TGTGCCTGGAGTGTACTACGGCATAGACTGTTTTTT.